Listed below are T cell receptor beta chains from one sample, sequenced in a study of regulatory T cells in long-lasting Graves disease. TCRdb analysed the multiplex PCR reads with MiXCR anew, one entry per CDR3 protein. Here the sample spans about 320,000 distinct CDR3 sequences, about 18% being singletons. The sequences come from peripheral blood mononuclear cells (PBMCs), collected at new diagnosis, from a patient treated with antithyroid drugs. These receptors all come from a female donor with Graves disease. Each CDR3 is given with its conserved first and last residue. For some rows the clone size is stated as once, few or many, or as a class when expanded; others skip it.

clone size: few
V gene: TRBV20-1
CDR3 protein: CSAGPFGVQETQYF

clone size: -
V gene: TRBV12-3/TRBV12-4
CDR3 protein: CASSKTGTDFLAGKSQETQYF

clone size: many
V gene: TRBV12-3/TRBV12-4
CDR3 protein: CASSPLAGPALNQPQHF

clone size: many
V gene: TRBV6-1
CDR3 protein: CASRTGGSYEQYF

clone size: -
V gene: TRBV3-1
CDR3 protein: CASSQDFGEGPVDSFDTQYF

clone size: few
V gene: TRBV6-1
CDR3 protein: CASSPLRVSSEQFF

clone size: many
V gene: TRBV10-2
CDR3 protein: CASSERGLDTNEQFF

clone size: -
V gene: TRBV27
CDR3 protein: CASSLNGALGNEQFF

clone size: many
V gene: TRBV11-1
CDR3 protein: CASSSTGEPYEQYF

clone size: many
V gene: TRBV2
CDR3 protein: CASLGTSSNEQFF

clone size: few
V gene: TRBV5-6
CDR3 protein: CASSLAVGRNNQPQHF

clone size: many
V gene: TRBV7-8
CDR3 protein: CASSTQRGRGGELFF

clone size: many
V gene: TRBV11-3
CDR3 protein: CASSLTRGQGLGETQYF

clone size: many
V gene: TRBV28
CDR3 protein: CASSFEGAPQIFYEQYF

clone size: many
V gene: TRBV11-1
CDR3 protein: CASSPTTATRPQHF

clone size: many
V gene: TRBV4-2
CDR3 protein: CASSQEGTPSRLNEQFF

clone size: -
V gene: TRBV11-2
CDR3 protein: CASSLGLSSYNEQFF

clone size: -
V gene: TRBV12-3/TRBV12-4
CDR3 protein: CASSPGQGHLLHF

clone size: many
V gene: TRBV20-1
CDR3 protein: CSASRGPDQPQHF

clone size: -
V gene: TRBV29-1
CDR3 protein: CSVERLEIYEQYF

clone size: many
V gene: TRBV28
CDR3 protein: CASLPWGKSSNQPQHF

clone size: -
V gene: TRBV14
CDR3 protein: CASSQGTSGRLSPGANVLTF

clone size: many
V gene: TRBV6-1
CDR3 protein: CASSAAGELFF

clone size: many
V gene: TRBV7-3
CDR3 protein: CASSPQGTLPYEQYF

clone size: many
V gene: TRBV29-1
CDR3 protein: CSALLNTEAFF

clone size: many
V gene: TRBV12-3/TRBV12-4
CDR3 protein: CASSLGSVRANIYGYTF

clone size: many
V gene: TRBV15
CDR3 protein: CATSREPRWGHYEQYF

clone size: many
V gene: TRBV11-2
CDR3 protein: CASSLWDSLADTQYF

clone size: -
V gene: TRBV4-1
CDR3 protein: CASSQESTLAIPFNEQFF

clone size: many
V gene: TRBV10-1
CDR3 protein: CASSGSRGGFETQYF

clone size: -
V gene: TRBV20-1
CDR3 protein: CSAPGDRDEQYF

clone size: many
V gene: TRBV19
CDR3 protein: CASTLAGGIDYGYTF

clone size: many
V gene: TRBV10-3
CDR3 protein: CAISVRRGLGETQYF

clone size: many
V gene: TRBV12-3/TRBV12-4
CDR3 protein: CASSFWGPYEQYF